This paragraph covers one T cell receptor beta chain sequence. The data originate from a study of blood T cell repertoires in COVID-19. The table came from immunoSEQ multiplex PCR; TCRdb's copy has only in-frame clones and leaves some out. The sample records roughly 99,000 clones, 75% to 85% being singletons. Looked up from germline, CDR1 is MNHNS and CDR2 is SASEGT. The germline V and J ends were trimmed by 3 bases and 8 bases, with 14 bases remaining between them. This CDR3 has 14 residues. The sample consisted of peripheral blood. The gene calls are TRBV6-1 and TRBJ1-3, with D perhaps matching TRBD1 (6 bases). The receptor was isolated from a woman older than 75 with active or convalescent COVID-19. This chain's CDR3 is CASSEGAEADTIYF. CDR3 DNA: TGTGCCAGCAGTGAGGGGGCGGAGGCGGACACCATATATTTT.